A selection of T cell receptor beta chains follows, all from one sample in a study of blood T cell repertoires in COVID-19. Generated by immunoSEQ multiplex PCR, the TCRdb table keeps only in-frame clones and is missing some. The table lists around 300,000 clones, around 87% of them singletons, with roughly 4% in the top ten. Sample: peripheral blood. The receptor set was obtained from a woman between 50 and 59 years old with active or convalescent COVID-19. CDR3s include the opening cysteine and the closing phenylalanine or tryptophan. The D gene is left open where the match is weak. The size of a clone is reported for some rows only, either as once, few or many, or as a class for expanded clones.

abundance	v_gene	d_gene	j_gene	CDR3nt	CDR3aa
-	TRBV6-5	-	TRBJ1-1	TGTGCCAGCAGTTACGGTCAGGGCATGAACACTGAAGCTTTCTTT	CASSYGQGMNTEAFF
-	TRBV28	TRBD1	TRBJ1-2	TGTGCCACCTTGGACAGGCTTGAAGAGGACTATGGCTACACCTTC	CATLDRLEEDYGYTF
-	TRBV2	-	TRBJ2-7	TGTGCCAGCAGTGAGGACACCTACGAGCAGTACTTC	CASSEDTYEQYF
-	TRBV28	TRBD2	TRBJ2-7	TGTGCCAGCACCGATGGGACTAGCGGGAGGTTGTCCTACGAGCAGTACTTC	CASTDGTSGRLSYEQYF
once	TRBV11-2	TRBD1	TRBJ1-3	TGTGCCAGCAGCATTACCGGGACAGGAGGAAACACCATATATTTT	CASSITGTGGNTIYF
-	TRBV27	TRBD1	TRBJ1-2	TGTGCCAGCAGTTTATCGTACAGGACAGGGGCCCAGGATGGCTACACCTTC	CASSLSYRTGAQDGYTF
-	TRBV6-6	TRBD1	TRBJ1-2	TGTGCCAGCAGTTACGACAGGGGGAGGCGAGATGGCTACACCTTC	CASSYDRGRRDGYTF
once	TRBV5-8	TRBD1	TRBJ2-4	TGTGCCAGCAGCCTGGGACAGGGGCTAGCCAAAAACATTCAGTACTTC	CASSLGQGLAKNIQYF
-	TRBV9	-	TRBJ1-1	TGTGCCAGCAGCGAGACAGTTGGGGCCACTGAAGCTTTCTTT	CASSETVGATEAFF
-	TRBV24-1	TRBD2	TRBJ2-1	TGTGCCACCAGTGATCCACTAGCGGGAGAACACAATGAGCAGTTCTTC	CATSDPLAGEHNEQFF
-	TRBV5-1	TRBD1	TRBJ1-2	TGCGCCAGCAGCCAGGGACAGGGGATGGACACCTTC	CASSQGQGMDTF
-	TRBV24-1	-	TRBJ1-5	TGTGCCACCAGTGATTTTGAGGGTCAGCCCCAGCATTTT	CATSDFEGQPQHF
-	TRBV15	-	TRBJ2-7	TGTGCCACCAGCAGAGATCAAACAGCCATCTACGAGCAGTACTTC	CATSRDQTAIYEQYF
once	TRBV6-5	-	TRBJ2-5	TGTGCCAGCAGTTACGGGACATTGGAAGAGACCCAGTACTTC	CASSYGTLEETQYF
-	TRBV10-2	TRBD1	TRBJ2-1	TGCGCCAGCAGTGATCCGGGACAGGGAAGGGGTGAGCAGTTCTTC	CASSDPGQGRGEQFF
-	TRBV3-1/TRBV3-2	TRBD1	TRBJ1-3	TGTGCCAGCAGCGACGGGACAGGGGCACACACCATATATTTT	CASSDGTGAHTIYF
-	TRBV18	TRBD1	TRBJ2-7	TGTGCCAGCTCACCACCGACAGGGGTTCCCTACGAGCAGTACTTC	CASSPPTGVPYEQYF
few	TRBV7-8	-	TRBJ1-5	TGTGCCAGCAGCTTGATTCCAACACGGACAAACAATCAGCCCCAGCATTTT	CASSLIPTRTNNQPQHF
-	TRBV6-5	TRBD1	TRBJ1-2	TGTGCCAGCAGGACCGCAGGGGGATACTATGGCTACACCTTC	CASRTAGGYYGYTF
-	TRBV28	-	TRBJ1-3	TGTGCCAGCAGCGTGCTCCGGCGGTACGGAAACACCATATATTTT	CASSVLRRYGNTIYF
-	TRBV10-3	TRBD2	TRBJ2-7	TGTGCCATCAGATCGACTAGCGGGAGACTATCATCCGAGCAGTACTTC	CAIRSTSGRLSSEQYF
-	TRBV18	TRBD1	TRBJ2-1	TGTGCCAGCTCACCCCGGACAGGGCAGAATGAGCAGTTCTTC	CASSPRTGQNEQFF
once	TRBV13	-	TRBJ2-7	TGTGCCAGCAGCCGAAGCCCAGGGGGGACCTACGAGCAGTACTTC	CASSRSPGGTYEQYF
-	TRBV7-9	TRBD1	TRBJ2-5	TGTGCCAGCAGCATGACAGGGGGCTCACAAGAGACCCAGTACTTC	CASSMTGGSQETQYF
-	TRBV6-5	-	TRBJ1-1	TGTGCCAGCAGTCAGGAGCGGTTATTCACTGAAGCTTTCTTT	CASSQERLFTEAFF
-	TRBV6-5	-	TRBJ1-1	TGTGCCAGCAGTTTGACAGGGAACACTGAAGCTTTCTTT	CASSLTGNTEAFF
-	TRBV27	-	TRBJ1-5	TGTGCCAGCAGTTTAGGCGGGTCGGTCAATCAGCCCCAGCATTTT	CASSLGGSVNQPQHF
-	TRBV14	-	TRBJ1-5	TGTGCCAGCAGCCCGGGGGATCAGCCCCAGCATTTT	CASSPGDQPQHF
-	TRBV5-1	-	TRBJ1-5	TGCGCCAGCAGGATTAAACAGGACAATCAGCCCCAGCATTTT	CASRIKQDNQPQHF
once	TRBV6-5	-	TRBJ1-3	TGTGCCAGCAGCCCGGGGGGGTCCGCTGGAAACACCATATATTTT	CASSPGGSAGNTIYF
-	TRBV5-1	TRBD2	TRBJ2-1	TGCGCCAGCACCCTGATACCGGGACTAGCGGGTAATGAGCAGTTCTTC	CASTLIPGLAGNEQFF
-	TRBV29-1	TRBD1	TRBJ1-1	TGCAGCGTTCTACAGGGGCGAGGGGCTTTCTTT	CSVLQGRGAFF
-	TRBV9	-	TRBJ2-4	TGTGCCAGCAGCGTAGGGCAGAAAAACATTCAGTACTTC	CASSVGQKNIQYF
-	TRBV6-5	-	TRBJ1-6	TGTGCCAGCCGGATTGCGGGGGCCTATAATTCACCCCTCCACTTT	CASRIAGAYNSPLHF
once	TRBV14	TRBD1	TRBJ1-5	TGTGCCAGCAGCCAGGGAGGACAGGGCGTACCTACTAGCAATCAGCCCCAGCATTTT	CASSQGGQGVPTSNQPQHF
-	TRBV7-8	TRBD1	TRBJ1-5	TGTGCCAGCAGCTTAGTGACAGGGATTAGCAATCAGCCCCAGCATTTT	CASSLVTGISNQPQHF
-	TRBV6-2/TRBV6-3	TRBD1	TRBJ1-2	TGTGCCAGCAGTTACTGGACAGGGTGGGATGGCTACACCTTC	CASSYWTGWDGYTF
-	TRBV27	TRBD2	TRBJ2-1	TGTGCCAGCAGCCCGTCACCCCGAGCGGGAGTTTACAATGAGCAGTTCTTC	CASSPSPRAGVYNEQFF
few	TRBV30	-	TRBJ2-2	TGTGCCTGGAGTGTACGTCGGGGGAACACCGGGGAGCTGTTTTTT	CAWSVRRGNTGELFF
-	TRBV19	TRBD1	TRBJ2-3	TGTGCCAGTAGCCCTTTCCCGGGACAGGGAACAGATACGCAGTATTTT	CASSPFPGQGTDTQYF
-	TRBV2	TRBD2	TRBJ2-5	TGTGCCAGCAGTGAAACGTGGGCCCGGGCGGGGGCCCAGTACTTC	CASSETWARAGAQYF
-	TRBV28	-	TRBJ1-5	TGTGCCAGCAGTTGGGAAGAGGGTCAGCCCCAGCATTTT	CASSWEEGQPQHF
-	TRBV14	TRBD1	TRBJ1-1	TGTGCCAGCAGCCAAGATCGGTCAGGGGGGCTGCGCACTGAAGCTTTCTTT	CASSQDRSGGLRTEAFF
-	TRBV11-3	TRBD2	TRBJ2-2	TGTGCCAGCAGAGAATCTAGCGGGGGTCCCAGGGGGGAGCTGTTTTTT	CASRESSGGPRGELFF
-	TRBV4-1	-	TRBJ2-1	TGCGCCAGCAGCCAAGATATCCCCACCCGGACAGTCAATGAGCAGTTCTTC	CASSQDIPTRTVNEQFF
-	TRBV15	-	TRBJ1-2	TGTGCCACCAGCAGAGATGCGGGAGGGGACTATGGCTACACCTTC	CATSRDAGGDYGYTF
few	TRBV19	-	TRBJ1-2	TGTGCCAGTGGCTCGACATATTCTTCCTATGGCTACACCTTC	CASGSTYSSYGYTF
-	TRBV18	TRBD1	TRBJ2-1	TGTGCCAGCTCACCTGGCCGGCCACAGGGGAGTCTTTTAAATGAGCAGTTCTTC	CASSPGRPQGSLLNEQFF
-	TRBV6-2/TRBV6-3	-	TRBJ2-5	TGTGCCAGCAGTTCAGGGTGGGAGACCCAGTACTTC	CASSSGWETQYF
-	TRBV30	-	TRBJ1-5	TGTGCCTGGAGTTCCGATCGGGGAGCTAGCAATCAGCCCCAGCATTTT	CAWSSDRGASNQPQHF
-	TRBV7-9	-	TRBJ1-2	TGTGCCAGCAGCTTGGGGACTTATGGCTACACCTTC	CASSLGTYGYTF
-	TRBV6-2/TRBV6-3	-	TRBJ1-1	TGTGCCAGCAGTTATGGGCTAAAAAAAATGAACACTGAAGCTTTCTTT	CASSYGLKKMNTEAFF
-	TRBV5-4	TRBD2	TRBJ2-3	TGTGCCAGCAGCTCCCCGACTAGCGGGAGAATAGGCACAGATACGCAGTATTTT	CASSSPTSGRIGTDTQYF
-	TRBV12-5	-	TRBJ2-1	TGTGCTAGTGGTTTCGGGGGATACAGCAATGAGCAGTTCTTC	CASGFGGYSNEQFF
-	TRBV30	TRBD1	TRBJ1-2	TGTGCCACCCAGCAACTAGGGACAGGGGGAAAGGTCCTGGACTATGGCTACACCTTC	CATQQLGTGGKVLDYGYTF
-	TRBV6-6	-	TRBJ1-1	TGTGCCAGCAGTTACTCTGGTCGAGCTGAAGCTTTCTTT	CASSYSGRAEAFF
-	TRBV10-3	TRBD1	TRBJ1-2	TGTGCCATCAGTGACGGGACAGCGGAGCCGGGCGGCTACACCTTC	CAISDGTAEPGGYTF
-	TRBV4-3	-	TRBJ2-7	TGCGCCAGCAGCCAAGAGAGCCACCACGAGCAGTACTTC	CASSQESHHEQYF
few	TRBV19	-	TRBJ1-2	TGTGCCAGTAGTATAGAGGGGAGCAACTATGGCTACACCTTC	CASSIEGSNYGYTF